This TCR beta chain comes out of a study of T cell repertoires in cytomegalovirus infection. Study details: Both CMV infection and a matching HLA type were indicated by public TCR beta signatures.

General study results and limits: HLA-C-restricted CMV clonotypes gave the most frequent clonotype in two of eight donors. Summed public TCR beta family frequency identified CMV carriers bearing the relevant HLA.

This clonotype came up many times. Its cognate antigen is unknown. Using its own MiXCR run on the reads, TCRdb lists one record per CDR3 protein. The data contain about 530,000 distinct CDR3 sequences, about 30% of them seen just once; the ten biggest clones take up approximately 13%. This CDR3 region has 15 residues. The germline gives CDR1 SGHTA, CDR2 FQGNSA. Trimming removed 4 bases from V and 7 bases from J; junction bases left unmatched: 9. This receptor was taken from a human donor in good health (CMV status not recorded). Some clones in this sample may be carry-over from other donors' samples. The sequenced material came from PBMCs. The chain combines TRBV7-2 with TRBJ1-5; 8 bases are shared with TRBD1. CDR3 residues: CASSYRQGRGQPQHF. The CDR3 DNA reads TGTGCCAGCAGCTACAGACAGGGGAGAGGGCAGCCCCAGCATTTT.